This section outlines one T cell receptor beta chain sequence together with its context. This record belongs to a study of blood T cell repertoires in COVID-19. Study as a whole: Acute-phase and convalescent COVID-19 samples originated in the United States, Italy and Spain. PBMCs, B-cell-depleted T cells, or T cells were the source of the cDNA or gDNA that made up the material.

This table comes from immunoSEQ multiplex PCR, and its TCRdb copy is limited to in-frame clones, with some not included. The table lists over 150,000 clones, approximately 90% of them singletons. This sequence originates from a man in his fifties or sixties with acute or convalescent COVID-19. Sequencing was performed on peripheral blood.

In nucleotides, the CDR3 is TGTGCCAGTAGTACGAGGACAGGGGGATTCTCTGGAAACACCATATATTTT. Translated, it gives CASSTRTGGFSGNTIYF. The chain is built from TRBV19 and TRBJ1-3, with 10 bases that match TRBD1. The germline CDR1 and CDR2 sequences are LNHDA and SQIVND (reference sequence). The ends lost 4 bases at V and 0 bases at J; junction bases unmatched: 6. CDR3 length: 17 amino acids.